A single sample is the source of the 23 T cell receptor beta chains below, sequenced in a study of blood T cell repertoires in COVID-19. This table comes from immunoSEQ multiplex PCR, and its TCRdb copy is limited to in-frame clones, with some not included. The top ten hold approximately 6% of the sample, which has about 230,000 clones, approximately 82% seen once. The specimen was peripheral blood. Source of these receptors: an elderly man with acute or convalescent COVID-19.

The chain recombines TRBV3-1 (or the pseudogene TRBV3-2) with TRBJ2-5; 8 bases align to TRBD1. This CDR3 is built from 15 residues. J was trimmed by 1 base and V by 0 bases; bases with no gene match: 1. The germline gives CDR1 LGHDT, CDR2 YNNKEL (reference sequence). The CDR3: CASSQEGTGQETQYF. CDR3 nucleotides: TGTGCCAGCAGCCAAGAAGGGACAGGCCAAGAGACCCAGTACTTC.

The chain combines TRBV7-7 with TRBJ2-3; 7 bases match TRBD2. Trimming at V came to 5 bases and at J to 8 bases, leaving 13 bases not matched to a gene. This CDR3 comprises 15 residues. In germline, CDR1 is SSHAT, CDR2 FNYEAQ (reference sequence). The CDR3, as DNA: TGTGCCAGCAGCCCCCTCCCTGGGAGGGCAGGTACGCAGTATTTT. Translated: CASSPLPGRAGTQYF.

The count of this clone is one. The chain employs TRBV7-9 and TRBJ2-3; D unresolved. Trimming took 0 bases from V and 0 from J, leaving 13 bases between them. The CDR3 has 17 amino acids. In germline, CDR1 is SEHNR, CDR2 FQNEAQ (reference sequence). The DNA for the CDR3 is TGTGCCAGCAGCTTAGCGGATATTATAGCTAGCACAGATACGCAGTATTTT. Amino acids: CASSLADIIASTDTQYF.

The genes are TRBV18 and TRBJ1-6; D unclear. The CDR3 is 12 amino acids. The V and J ends lost 5 bases and 8 bases respectively, with 7 bases between them. Germline V CDR1 and CDR2: KGHSH, LQKENI. The CDR3 DNA is TGTGCCAGCTCAAGTCAGGATTCACCCCTCCACTTT. It is translated as CASSSQDSPLHF.

CDR3 DNA: TGTGCCAGTAGCACCCACGGGTCTGGAAACACCATATATTTT. Its translation: CASSTHGSGNTIYF. The V call is TRBV19, the J call TRBJ1-3; D gene ambiguous. Trimming removed 6 bases from V and 1 base from J, with 10 bases in between. The germline V gene encodes CDR1 LNHDA and CDR2 SQIVND (reference sequence). The CDR3 is made up of 14 amino acids.

The chain employs TRBV5-8 and TRBJ1-2; D not resolved. Germline V CDR1 and CDR2: SGHTS, YDEGEE. V was pared by 6 bases and J by 5 bases, with 26 bases between. There are 17 residues in the CDR3. DNA of the CDR3: TGTGCCAGCATCCCTCCGTCGGGGATAGGGCGCCCATATGGCTACACCTTC. Encoded protein: CASIPPSGIGRPYGYTF.

The CDR3 DNA reads TGCGCCAGCAGTCTCCTGACAGGAGACTATTCACCCCTCCACTTT. Its translation: CASSLLTGDYSPLHF. J is TRBJ1-6 and V is TRBV4-1, with a tentative D call TRBD1 (6 bases). Trimming pared 6 bases from V and 8 bases from J, leaving 17 bases between. CDR1 and CDR2 from the germline V gene are MGHRA and YSYEKL. CDR3 length: 15 amino acids.

The gene calls are TRBV19 and TRBJ2-5; possibly TRBD1 for D (6 bases). The CDR3 consists of 14 residues. Germline assignment: CDR1 LNHDA and CDR2 SQIVND (reference sequence). Trimming stripped 6 bases from V and 3 bases from J, with 14 bases between. The CDR3 coding sequence is TGTGCCAGTAGCCAGGGGTGGGCAAAAGAGACCCAGTACTTC. It specifies CASSQGWAKETQYF.

This clone was counted between two and nine times. This chain joins TRBV15 and TRBJ2-6; TRBD1 might be the D (6 bases). Trimming cost V 0 bases and J 5 bases, with 14 bases left between them. Germline V lookup: CDR1 LNHNV, CDR2 YYDKDF (reference sequence). The CDR3 totals 17 residues. CDR3 region: CATSREAGTLRANVLTF. CDR3 nucleotides: TGTGCCACCAGCAGAGAGGCAGGGACACTGCGGGCCAACGTCCTGACTTTC.

This sequence joins TRBV5-1 and TRBJ2-7; 9 bases fit TRBD2. Trimming cost V 0 bases and J 3 bases; bases outside gene matches: 1. The CDR3 covers 14 residues. Germline-derived CDR1 and CDR2 are SGHRS and YFSETQ. The CDR3 sequence: CASSLGLAVYEQYF. The CDR3 DNA follows: TGCGCCAGCAGCTTGGGACTAGCGGTCTACGAGCAGTACTTC.

The chain joins TRBV10-3 to TRBJ2-5; TRBD2 matches 15 bases. Germline V gene sequence: CDR1 ENHRY, CDR2 SYGVKD. Trimming at V came to 7 bases and at J to 5 bases, leaving 5 bases not matched to a gene. CDR3 size: 15 residues. CDR3 nucleotide sequence: TGTGCCATCAACGGACTAGCGGGGGGGCTTGAGACCCAGTACTTC. Its protein product is CAINGLAGGLETQYF.

The V call is TRBV6-1, the J call TRBJ2-3; 11 bases match TRBD2. J lost 3 bases, V lost 3 bases, and 2 bases had no gene match. Germline CDR1 reads MNHNS; CDR2 reads SASEGT. This CDR3 contains 15 residues. CDR3 region: CASSDSGGGTDTQYF. CDR3 DNA sequence: TGTGCCAGCAGTGATAGCGGGGGGGGAACAGATACGCAGTATTTT.

This clone is a singleton in its sample. The chain recombines TRBV10-3 with TRBJ2-7; 7 positions match TRBD1. V lost 4 bases and J lost 5; bases outside the gene matches: 5. The germline gives CDR1 ENHRY, CDR2 SYGVKD. The CDR3 covers 13 residues. Here the CDR3 reads CAISGQGTDEQYF. The CDR3 nucleotides are TGTGCCATCAGTGGTCAGGGGACAGACGAGCAGTACTTC.

The J gene is TRBJ1-2, the V gene TRBV19, with D possibly TRBD1 on 5 matching bases. Trimming took off 0 bases at V and 7 bases at J, with 9 bases between the two ends. There are 13 residues in the CDR3. Germline CDR1 LNHDA, CDR2 SQIVND (reference sequence). CDR3 DNA: TGTGCCAGTAGTATAGACCTCAGGGTTGGCTACACCTTC. This encodes CASSIDLRVGYTF.

The rearrangement joins TRBV30 to TRBJ2-1, with D unclear. The CDR3 sequence is 13 residues long. V was pared by 0 bases and J by 6 bases, with 9 bases between. Germline CDR1 and CDR2: GTSNPN and SVGIG (reference sequence). CDR3 sequence (DNA): TGTGCCTGGAGTGTACGACGGAGCAATGAGCAGTTCTTC. It codes for CAWSVRRSNEQFF.

V gene TRBV6-5 combines with J gene TRBJ2-2, with D perhaps matching TRBD1 (5 bases). The CDR3 spans 15 residues. Trimming took off 6 bases at V and 1 base at J, with 12 bases between the two ends. CDR1 and CDR2 (germline): MNHEY, SVGAGI. CDR3: CASRRTGVNTGELFF. CDR3 nucleotide sequence: TGTGCCAGCAGGCGAACAGGTGTGAACACCGGGGAGCTGTTTTTT.

This clone occurred once. Distinct nucleotide sequences in the sample also encode this CDR3. CDR3 DNA sequence: TGTGCCAGCAGCGTAGCGGGGGCTGGAAACACCATATATTTT. Its protein is CASSVAGAGNTIYF. This chain uses TRBV9 with TRBJ1-3; D is possibly TRBD1 (5 bases). V lost 0 bases to trimming and J lost 2 bases, with 6 bases between them. The CDR3 runs to 14 residues. The germline V gene encodes CDR1 SGDLS and CDR2 YYNGEE.

The genes are TRBV1 and TRBJ2-7; the D call TRBD1 from the table was never checked on the DNA. TRBV1 corresponds to a pseudogene. There are 11 residues in the CDR3. As DNA, the CDR3 is TGCAACTACAGGGCCACCTACGAGCAGTACTTC. The encoded protein is CNYRATYEQYF.

This rearrangement joins TRBV6-4 to TRBJ1-2; 8 bases align to TRBD1. Trimming at V came to 5 bases and at J to 3 bases, leaving 5 bases not matched to a gene. The CDR3 loop spans 14 amino acids. The germline CDR1 and CDR2 sequences are MRHNA and SNTAGT. The chain's CDR3 is CASSLQTGDYGYTF. The CDR3 DNA reads as TGTGCCAGCAGTCTCCAGACAGGGGACTATGGCTACACCTTC.

The rearrangement uses TRBV19 and TRBJ1-1; D might be TRBD1 (6 bases). Germline-derived CDR1 and CDR2 are LNHDA and SQIVND (reference sequence). The ends were cut back, 3 bases at V and 1 base at J, with 9 bases in the middle. The CDR3 sequence is 14 residues long. The CDR3 protein is CASSIGQKNTEAFF. The CDR3 DNA reads as TGTGCCAGTAGTATTGGACAGAAGAACACTGAAGCTTTCTTT.

The chain uses TRBV28 and TRBJ2-7, with 7 bases that match TRBD1. This CDR3 comprises 15 residues. V gave up 6 bases and J gave up 4 bases; unmatched junction bases: 12. The V gene's germline CDR1 is MDHEN and CDR2 SYDVKM. The CDR3 loop is CASRRDTGAPYEQYF. The CDR3 DNA reads as TGTGCCAGCAGGCGAGACACAGGGGCGCCTTACGAGCAGTACTTC.

The chain couples TRBV2 to TRBJ2-7; D may be TRBD1 (6 bases). The V end lost 7 bases, the J end lost 4 bases, and 17 bases lay between the germline ends. Germline assignment: CDR1 SNHLY and CDR2 FYNNEI. CDR3 length equals 14 residues. CDR3 sequence (DNA): TGTGCCAGCACTAGAGGGGGTTCGAGTTACGAGCAGTACTTC. Translating gives CASTRGGSSYEQYF.

The rearrangement joins TRBV5-4 to TRBJ1-2, with 10 bases that match TRBD1. The CDR3 covers 15 residues. Germline CDR1 SGHNT, CDR2 YYREEE (reference sequence). The V gene end was trimmed by 2 bases and the J gene end by 1 base; junction bases not matched to a gene: 2. The CDR3 spells CASSFDRGRNYGYTF. The CDR3 DNA follows: TGTGCCAGCAGCTTTGACAGGGGGCGTAACTATGGCTACACCTTC.